These T cell receptor beta chains were read from a single sample in a study of early T cells in non-severe SARS-CoV-2 infection. Each CDR3 protein gets one entry after TCRdb re-called the 5' RACE reads with MiXCR. The sample lists 75,000 to 100,000 distinct CDR3 sequences; around 15% were seen once. Sequencing was done on a sample of whole blood. The receptors originated from an adult who was a healthcare worker with PCR-confirmed SARS-CoV-2 infection or an uninfected control (not recorded which). CDR3s include the opening cysteine and the closing phenylalanine or tryptophan. A D gene is named only where the DNA matches it firmly. Not every row has a clone size; where given, it reads once, few, many or a size class.

j_call d_call v_call clone_size cdr3_aa cdr3_nt
TRBJ1-1 TRBD1 TRBV5-5 - CASSFTGTGGDGTEAFF TGTGCCAGCAGCTTTACCGGGACAGGGGGCGATGGCACTGAAGCTTTCTTT
TRBJ1-1 - TRBV29-1 few CSVGGSGTEAFF TGCAGCGTTGGGGGGTCAGGCACTGAAGCTTTCTTT
TRBJ2-4 - TRBV27 many CASSPIVGTQEAKNIQYF TGTGCCAGCAGTCCCATTGTCGGCACCCAAGAAGCCAAAAACATTCAGTACTTC
TRBJ2-1 TRBD2 TRBV27 few CASSWPSGRRDEQFF TGTGCCAGCAGTTGGCCTAGCGGGAGACGGGATGAGCAGTTCTTC
TRBJ2-6 - TRBV20-1 few CSAREGFGANVLTF TGCAGTGCTAGAGAGGGCTTTGGGGCCAACGTCCTGACTTTC
TRBJ2-2 - TRBV5-1 many CASSPPPRTGELFF TGCGCCAGCAGCCCCCCCCCGAGGACCGGGGAGCTGTTTTTT
TRBJ2-1 TRBD1 TRBV5-1 - CASSYLQGARYEQFF TGCGCCAGCAGCTATCTCCAGGGGGCGAGGTATGAGCAGTTCTTC
TRBJ2-1 - TRBV7-8 - CASSLGRAVDGEQFF TGTGCCAGCAGCTTAGGGCGGGCAGTAGACGGTGAGCAGTTCTTC
TRBJ2-3 - TRBV11-1 - CASSLAGRGTDTQYF TGTGCCAGCAGCTTAGCGGGAAGGGGGACAGATACGCAGTATTTT
TRBJ2-5 - TRBV13 few CASSLGLEGGTQYF TGTGCCAGCAGCTTAGGCCTGGAGGGAGGGACCCAGTACTTC
TRBJ2-2 - TRBV29-1 few CSVGQTANTGELFF TGCAGCGTTGGACAGACCGCGAACACCGGGGAGCTGTTTTTT
TRBJ2-5 TRBD2 TRBV20-1 - CSAGGLVPRETQYF TGCAGTGCTGGGGGACTAGTTCCTCGGGAGACCCAGTACTTC
TRBJ2-7 TRBD1 TRBV29-1 - CSGGQGNYEQYF TGCAGCGGCGGACAGGGAAACTACGAGCAGTACTTC
TRBJ2-2 - TRBV9 - CASRGQTGELFF TGTGCCAGCAGGGGGCAGACCGGGGAGCTGTTTTTT
TRBJ2-2 - TRBV9 - CASSATLARATGELFF TGTGCCAGCAGCGCCACGCTAGCGAGGGCCACCGGGGAGCTGTTTTTT
TRBJ1-3 - TRBV20-1 - CSAPPTGTGNTIYF TGCAGTGCTCCTCCTACCGGGACTGGAAACACCATATATTTT
TRBJ1-2 TRBD1 TRBV18 - CASSPGTASYGYTF TGTGCCAGCTCACCAGGGACAGCTTCTTATGGCTACACCTTC
TRBJ2-1 TRBD2 TRBV7-2 few CASSLVNGRDPNSYNEQFF TGTGCCAGCAGCTTAGTGAACGGGAGGGACCCTAACTCCTACAATGAGCAGTTCTTC
TRBJ2-1 - TRBV20-1 few CSAGETHTVNEQFF TGCAGTGCGGGCGAAACACACACGGTGAATGAGCAGTTCTTC
TRBJ1-1 - TRBV4-1 few CASSHQQIMNTEAFF TGCGCCAGCAGCCACCAACAGATAATGAACACTGAAGCTTTCTTT
TRBJ1-3 - TRBV20-1 - CSARGTLGNTIYF TGCAGTGCTAGGGGGACACTTGGAAACACCATATATTTT
TRBJ2-7 - TRBV3-1 few CASSQGQGFSYEQYF TGTGCCAGCAGCCAAGGCCAGGGATTCTCCTACGAGCAGTACTTC
TRBJ1-5 - TRBV19 few CASSIGHYSNQPQHF TGTGCCAGTAGTATCGGCCACTATAGCAATCAGCCCCAGCATTTT
TRBJ2-7 TRBD1 TRBV5-8 many CASSLYTGTGENEQYF TGTGCCAGCAGCTTGTATACTGGGACAGGGGAGAACGAGCAGTACTTC
TRBJ2-7 - TRBV10-3 few CAISVSPELATYEQYF TGTGCCATCAGTGTCAGCCCCGAACTCGCCACCTACGAGCAGTACTTC
TRBJ2-5 - TRBV7-9 many CASSLEDDGYSQETQYF TGTGCCAGCAGCTTAGAGGACGATGGTTACAGCCAAGAGACCCAGTACTTC
TRBJ2-7 TRBD2 TRBV29-1 - CSVGGGLAYEQYF TGCAGCGTTGGAGGCGGACTAGCCTACGAGCAGTACTTC
TRBJ2-7 TRBD1 TRBV4-2 few CASSRDRDEQYF TGTGCCAGCAGCCGAGACAGGGACGAGCAGTACTTC
TRBJ1-2 - TRBV24-1 - CATSDRDANYGYTF TGTGCCACCAGTGACCGGGATGCTAACTATGGCTACACCTTC
TRBJ2-2 - TRBV28 - CASNLVQSVTGELFF TGTGCCAGCAACCTAGTCCAGAGTGTGACCGGGGAGCTGTTTTTT
TRBJ2-3 TRBD1 TRBV7-2 few CASSPDRGETDTQYF TGTGCCAGCAGCCCTGACAGGGGAGAAACAGATACGCAGTATTTT
TRBJ2-7 TRBD1 TRBV29-1 few CSARGQEREQYF TGCAGCGCCCGAGGACAGGAAAGGGAGCAGTACTTC
TRBJ1-4 - TRBV7-2 few CASSLLGEKLFF TGTGCCAGCAGCCTTCTGGGTGAAAAACTGTTTTTT
TRBJ2-7 - TRBV2 many CATAPSLAAAHEQYF TGTGCCACCGCCCCCTCACTAGCCGCAGCGCACGAGCAGTACTTC
TRBJ2-2 TRBD2 TRBV29-1 - CSVVLAGGPTGELFF TGCAGCGTTGTGCTTGCGGGAGGGCCCACCGGGGAGCTGTTTTTT
TRBJ2-3 TRBD2 TRBV5-4 - CASSLGGGSFDTQYF TGTGCCAGCAGCTTGGGAGGCGGGAGTTTCGATACGCAGTATTTT
TRBJ2-1 - TRBV18 few CATAGTPHYNEQFF TGTGCCACGGCCGGGACTCCGCATTACAATGAGCAGTTCTTC
TRBJ2-4 TRBD2 TRBV4-2 - CASSQDSLAGGPGKNIQYF TGTGCCAGCAGCCAAGATAGCCTAGCGGGAGGGCCGGGCAAAAACATTCAGTACTTC
TRBJ2-1 - TRBV13 many CASSPGVANEQFF TGTGCCAGCAGCCCGGGAGTGGCCAATGAGCAGTTCTTC
TRBJ2-7 - TRBV28 - CASSLGMSSYEQYF TGTGCCAGCAGTTTGGGGATGAGCTCCTACGAGCAGTACTTC
TRBJ1-1 - TRBV4-1 - CASTPPGGDTEAFF TGCGCCAGCACCCCCCCCGGTGGAGACACTGAAGCTTTCTTT
TRBJ2-7 - TRBV3-1 few CASSPDSAYEQYF TGTGCCAGCAGCCCCGACAGTGCCTACGAGCAGTACTTC
TRBJ2-7 - TRBV7-9 - CASSSDSLEQYF TGTGCCAGCAGCTCGGACAGTCTCGAGCAGTACTTC
TRBJ1-1 TRBD1 TRBV7-6 - CASSTSTGVPNTEAFF TGTGCCAGCAGCACTTCGACAGGGGTCCCGAACACTGAAGCTTTCTTT
TRBJ2-2 - TRBV20-1 many CSARNREGDGGTGELFF TGCAGTGCTAGAAACAGGGAGGGGGACGGAGGCACCGGGGAGCTGTTTTTT
TRBJ2-7 TRBD1 TRBV4-1 - CASSLGQGEVEQYF TGCGCCAGCAGCCTTGGACAGGGGGAGGTCGAGCAGTACTTC
TRBJ2-3 TRBD2 TRBV7-9 - CASSTGTSGIGTDTQYF TGTGCCAGCAGCACCGGGACTAGCGGGATCGGCACAGATACGCAGTATTTT
TRBJ1-1 - TRBV14 many CASSQVLVAEAFF TGTGCCAGCAGCCAAGTTCTCGTCGCCGAAGCTTTCTTT
TRBJ2-3 - TRBV28 - CASSLRGLGRATDTQYF TGTGCCAGCAGTTTACGGGGACTGGGCAGGGCAACAGATACGCAGTATTTT
TRBJ1-3 - TRBV5-1 few CASSLQTGSGNTIYF TGCGCCAGCAGCTTGCAAACGGGCTCTGGAAACACCATATATTTT
TRBJ1-2 - TRBV12-3/TRBV12-4 - CASSRVGTRLNYGYTF TGTGCCAGCAGCCGAGTGGGGACCCGGCTAAACTATGGCTACACCTTC
TRBJ2-2 - TRBV3-1 many CASSQVYTGELFF TGTGCCAGCAGCCAAGTTTACACCGGGGAGCTGTTTTTT
TRBJ2-3 - TRBV4-1 many CASSQELFSTDTQYF TGCGCCAGCAGCCAAGAGTTGTTTAGCACAGATACGCAGTATTTT